This TCR beta chain was recovered during a study of blood T cell repertoires in COVID-19. On the study more broadly: The origin of the acute and convalescent COVID-19 samples was the United States, Italy and Spain.

Methods used by the authors: Nucleated cell number was recorded as an estimate derived from reference gene primer amplification. Repertoires were generated with immunoSEQ multiplex PCR, while TCRdb's copy carries only in-frame clones and drops some. V and J calls and clone size come straight from that table; D and trimming were deduced from the DNA. This sample has approximately 98,000 clones; over 80% occur once, and the top ten carry approximately 18%. The ends were cut back, 0 bases at V and 3 bases at J, with 21 bases in the middle. Germline V lookup: CDR1 KGHSH, CDR2 LQKENI. The CDR3 has 18 residues.

What was sequenced was peripheral blood. This rearrangement joins TRBV18 to TRBJ2-7, with D tentatively TRBD2 (6 bases). The receptor's source is an elderly man with acute or convalescent COVID-19. The CDR3 here is CASSPPGDSADYDYEQYF. The CDR3 DNA reads as TGTGCCAGCTCACCACCAGGCGACTCCGCGGACTACGACTACGAGCAGTACTTC.